Listed below are T cell receptor beta chains from one sample, sequenced in a study of blood T cell repertoires in COVID-19. This table comes from immunoSEQ multiplex PCR, and its TCRdb copy is limited to in-frame clones, with some not included. The sample records under 400,000 clones, approximately 88% being singletons. The sample comprised peripheral blood. The receptors shown here come from a woman younger than 45 with COVID-19, enrolled during active disease. The CDR3 runs from the conserved cysteine through the conserved F or W. The D gene is left open where the match is weak. Clone size is not always given. Where it is, it says once, few, many or a class for expanded clones.

J | size | D | length | V | DNA | CDR3
TRBJ2-3 | - | TRBD1 | 17 | TRBV7-2 | TGTGCCAGCAGCCGTTACGGGACAGGTGGGCCCACAGATACGCAGTATTTT | CASSRYGTGGPTDTQYF
TRBJ2-3 | - | - | 14 | TRBV7-2 | TGTGCCAGCAGCTTTATAGGGGAGGCAGATACGCAGTATTTT | CASSFIGEADTQYF
TRBJ1-3 | - | - | 14 | TRBV10-3 | TGTGCCACGGGAGGGTTTCAGGCTGGAAACACCATATATTTT | CATGGFQAGNTIYF
TRBJ2-5 | - | TRBD1 | 14 | TRBV18 | TGTGCCAGCTCACCGCGGCACAGGGGTGAGACCCAGTACTTC | CASSPRHRGETQYF
TRBJ1-2 | - | - | 14 | TRBV25-1 | TGTGCCAGCAGTGAATTCGGGGCTAACTATGGCTACACCTTC | CASSEFGANYGYTF
TRBJ1-2 | - | TRBD1 | 11 | TRBV15 | TGTGCCACCAGCGAGGGGGCAGGCTACACCTTC | CATSEGAGYTF
TRBJ2-3 | - | - | 12 | TRBV28 | TGTGCCAGTGGGGGCGGAACAGATACGCAGTATTTT | CASGGGTDTQYF
TRBJ2-7 | - | TRBD1 | 17 | TRBV4-1 | TGCGCCAGCAGCCAAGATGGATCGGGACAGGGGGTCTACGAGCAGTACTTC | CASSQDGSGQGVYEQYF
TRBJ2-3 | - | TRBD2 | 20 | TRBV4-2 | TGTGCCAGCAGCCAAGATCTTTACCTAAAAAGACTAGCGGGGTCGAATACGCAGTATTTT | CASSQDLYLKRLAGSNTQYF
TRBJ2-3 | - | - | 13 | TRBV5-6 | TGTGCCAGCGGGCGATTGGCCCCAGATACGCAGTATTTT | CASGRLAPDTQYF
TRBJ1-5 | - | TRBD1 | 14 | TRBV6-5 | TGTGCCAGCACGGACAGGGGAGTAATCCAGCCCCAGCATTTT | CASTDRGVIQPQHF
TRBJ2-3 | once | - | 12 | TRBV5-4 | TGTGCCAGCAGCTTGTGGGCGAATACGCAGTATTTT | CASSLWANTQYF
TRBJ2-1 | once | TRBD2 | 15 | TRBV7-8 | TGTGCCAGCAGCTTAAAGGTAGCGGGGGCAATTCAGCAGTTCTTC | CASSLKVAGAIQQFF
TRBJ2-2 | - | TRBD2 | 16 | TRBV2 | TGTGCCAGCAGCGCCACTAGCGGGGGGGCTAGCGGGGAGCTGTTTTTT | CASSATSGGASGELFF
TRBJ1-1 | - | TRBD1 | 18 | TRBV11-3 | TGTGCCAGCAGCTTAAACCTAGGACAGGGTGCTGCTAGACATGAAGCTTTCTTT | CASSLNLGQGAARHEAFF
TRBJ1-1 | - | - | 16 | TRBV28 | TGTGCCAGCAGTTTTTCACGCAGAGACATGAACACTGAAGCTTTCTTT | CASSFSRRDMNTEAFF
TRBJ1-6 | few | TRBD1 | 14 | TRBV5-5 | TGTGCCAGCAGCGCAGACAGGGGGAATTCACCCCTCCACTTT | CASSADRGNSPLHF
TRBJ2-1 | - | - | 13 | TRBV19 | TGTGCCGCATCAGCTGGGGGCGGCAATGAGCAGTTCTTC | CAASAGGGNEQFF
TRBJ1-6 | - | TRBD1 | 15 | TRBV4-2 | TGTGCCAGCAGCACAAGGGACAGGTATGGATCGCCCCTCCACTTT | CASSTRDRYGSPLHF
TRBJ1-5 | - | - | 13 | TRBV15 | TGTGCCACCAGCATACAGGTACACCAGCCCCAGCATTTT | CATSIQVHQPQHF
TRBJ1-1 | - | TRBD1 | 15 | TRBV7-2 | TGTGCCAGCAGCTCCCGACAGGGGAAAAACACTGAAGCTTTCTTT | CASSSRQGKNTEAFF
TRBJ2-1 | once | TRBD2 | 15 | TRBV7-3 | TGTGCCACCAGCGGGGGAGCGGGGGCGGGGAATGAGCAGTTCTTC | CATSGGAGAGNEQFF
TRBJ2-1 | - | - | 15 | TRBV3-1/TRBV3-2 | TGTGCCAGCAGTCCCCGACCCAGGGGTAGGAATGAGCAGTTCTTC | CASSPRPRGRNEQFF
TRBJ1-4 | - | - | 13 | TRBV20-1 | TGCAGTGCTAGTCGGGTCCCTAATGAAAAACTGTTTTTT | CSASRVPNEKLFF
TRBJ1-2 | - | TRBD1 | 13 | TRBV19 | TGTGCCAGTAGTGTAGACAGGGGCTATGGCTACACCTTC | CASSVDRGYGYTF
TRBJ1-5 | - | TRBD1 | 16 | TRBV28 | TGTGCCAGCAGTTCTACCTGGGACAGGGATGATCAGCCCCAGCATTTT | CASSSTWDRDDQPQHF
TRBJ2-2 | - | TRBD2 | 17 | TRBV5-5 | TGTGCCAGCAGCTTGGCTAGCGGGGGTTGGAACACCGGGGAGCTGTTTTTT | CASSLASGGWNTGELFF
TRBJ2-1 | - | - | 16 | TRBV10-3 | TGTGCCATCAGTGACGGCGGCAAGAGCTCCTACAATGAGCAGTTCTTC | CAISDGGKSSYNEQFF
TRBJ1-6 | - | - | 19 | TRBV7-2 | TGTGCCAGCAGCTTAAACCCCCAGGGCCACAGCTCCTATAATTCACCCCTCCACTTT | CASSLNPQGHSSYNSPLHF
TRBJ1-6 | - | - | 15 | TRBV7-4 | TGTGCCAGCAGCTTAGCGGGCCTCAGAGGGTCACCCCTCCACTTT | CASSLAGLRGSPLHF
TRBJ2-2 | - | - | 13 | TRBV6-5 | TGTGCCAGCCGAGGTAGCTTGGCCGGGGAGCTGTTTTTT | CASRGSLAGELFF
TRBJ1-2 | once | - | 14 | TRBV5-1 | TGCGCCAGCAGCTTGGAGGGGGGGCGGGATGGCTACACCTTC | CASSLEGGRDGYTF
TRBJ1-6 | - | TRBD1 | 14 | TRBV12-5 | TGTGCTAGTGGCAAGACAGGGTCCGATTCACCCCTCCACTTT | CASGKTGSDSPLHF
TRBJ2-3 | - | TRBD1 | 14 | TRBV5-1 | TGCGCCAGCAGCTTAGGACAGGCCACAGATACGCAGTATTTT | CASSLGQATDTQYF
TRBJ1-2 | - | TRBD1 | 15 | TRBV29-1 | TGCAGCGTTCGTAGGACGCAGACAGGGATCAATGGCTACACCTTC | CSVRRTQTGINGYTF
TRBJ2-7 | - | TRBD1 | 12 | TRBV6-5 | TGTGCCAGCAGGGACAGGATCTACGAGCAGTACTTC | CASRDRIYEQYF
TRBJ1-5 | - | - | 14 | TRBV18 | TGTGCCAGCTCCCTGCAACAGGAGCTGGTGCCCCAGCATTTT | CASSLQQELVPQHF
TRBJ1-1 | - | - | 14 | TRBV10-3 | TGTGCCATCAGCAGGGACATCTTTAACACTGAAGCTTTCTTT | CAISRDIFNTEAFF
TRBJ1-2 | - | - | 12 | TRBV29-1 | TGCAGCGTTGAAGGGGGGGGACGTGGCTACACCTTC | CSVEGGGRGYTF
TRBJ1-3 | - | TRBD1 | 17 | TRBV7-2 | TGTGCCAGCAGCTTAGCGACAGGGATCGTCTCTGGAAACACCATATATTTT | CASSLATGIVSGNTIYF
TRBJ2-7 | once | TRBD1 | 15 | TRBV9 | TGTGCCAGCAGCACAGGGGCAGGGGGCAGCTACGAGCAGTACTTC | CASSTGAGGSYEQYF
TRBJ1-5 | - | TRBD1 | 15 | TRBV28 | TGTGCCAGCAGGGGACAGGGGGGGAGCAATCAGCCCCAGCATTTT | CASRGQGGSNQPQHF
TRBJ1-2 | - | - | 11 | TRBV6-5 | TGTGCCAGCAGCACGGGATATGGCTACACCTTC | CASSTGYGYTF
TRBJ1-2 | once | - | 14 | TRBV9 | TGTGCCAGCAGCGTAGCTTCCAGGGCGCATGGCTACACCTTC | CASSVASRAHGYTF
TRBJ2-1 | few | TRBD1 | 13 | TRBV10-3 | TGTGCCATCAGTGGGACAGGGGGTAATGAGCAGTTCTTC | CAISGTGGNEQFF
TRBJ2-2 | once | TRBD1 | 15 | TRBV19 | TGTGCCAGTAGTACTGGGACAGGGAACACCGGGGAGCTGTTTTTT | CASSTGTGNTGELFF
TRBJ2-5 | - | - | 17 | TRBV5-8 | TGTGCCAGCAGCTTGGCCGGGGTGGGCAGCCTCCAAGAGACCCAGTACTTC | CASSLAGVGSLQETQYF
TRBJ1-1 | - | - | 12 | TRBV24-1 | TGTGCCACCAGTGACGGGAACACTGAAGCTTTCTTT | CATSDGNTEAFF
TRBJ1-5 | - | - | 14 | TRBV27 | TGTGCCAGCAGCCTTACGCGGGGGTATCAGCCCCAGCATTTT | CASSLTRGYQPQHF
TRBJ1-1 | few | TRBD1 | 15 | TRBV5-4 | TGTGCCAGCAGCGCCCGGGACAGGGAGAACACTGAAGCTTTCTTT | CASSARDRENTEAFF
TRBJ1-1 | - | - | 15 | TRBV5-4 | TGTGCCAGCAGCTTTAAGAAGGGGCAGGGGTATGGTACTTTCTTT | CASSFKKGQGYGTFF
TRBJ1-3 | - | - | 15 | TRBV12-5 | TGTGCTAGTGACGCGGGGAACACTCCGCCGGGACCCATATATTTT | CASDAGNTPPGPIYF
TRBJ1-4 | once | - | 15 | TRBV7-6 | TGTGCCAGCAGCTCCGAGGGGAGACTAGTTGAAAAACTGTTTTTT | CASSSEGRLVEKLFF
TRBJ1-2 | - | TRBD1 | 14 | TRBV6-6 | TGTGCCAGCAGGCCTAGGACAGGGGGCTATGGCTACACCTTC | CASRPRTGGYGYTF
TRBJ1-1 | - | - | 11 | TRBV30 | TGTGCCTGGAGTACGGGGGGTGAAGCTTTCTTT | CAWSTGGEAFF